The 3 T cell receptor beta chains reported below all come from one sample, sequenced in a study of T cell responses to AZD1222 COVID-19 vaccine. The assay was immunoSEQ multiplex PCR, and TCRdb's table has in-frame clones only and misses some. Counted here are about 140,000 clones, about 89% occurring once; the ten biggest clones make up 4.7%. The material was peripheral blood, obtained on day 0 of AZD1222 vaccination. The receptor set was obtained from an adult in good health.

V and J are TRBV27 and TRBJ2-2; D tentatively reads TRBD1 or TRBD2 (6 bases each). CDR1 MNHEY and CDR2 SMNVEV come from the germline V gene (reference sequence). The V end lost 5 bases, the J end lost 6 bases, and 13 bases lay between the germline ends. The CDR3 has 14 amino acids. CDR3: CASSSIGGSGELFF. CDR3 nucleotides: TGTGCCAGCAGTAGCATAGGGGGGTCCGGGGAGCTGTTTTTT.

This chain uses TRBV5-4 with TRBJ1-2; D unclear. The CDR3 runs to 14 residues. Germline CDR1 and CDR2: SGHNT and YYREEE (reference sequence). With 0 bases removed from V and 3 bases from J, the gap between germline ends came to 9 bases. The CDR3 here is CASSLDPGDYGYTF. The CDR3 DNA reads as TGTGCCAGCAGCTTGGATCCGGGAGACTATGGCTACACCTTC.

V is TRBV2 and J is TRBJ1-2; 8 positions match TRBD1. Germline CDR1 is SNHLY and CDR2 is FYNNEI. V shed 4 bases, J shed 2 bases, and the junction held 6 bases outside the gene matches. The CDR3 runs to 15 residues. In DNA, the CDR3 is TGTGCCAGCAGTGGTGCCAGGGGGCTCAACTATGGCTACACCTTC. Translated: CASSGARGLNYGYTF.